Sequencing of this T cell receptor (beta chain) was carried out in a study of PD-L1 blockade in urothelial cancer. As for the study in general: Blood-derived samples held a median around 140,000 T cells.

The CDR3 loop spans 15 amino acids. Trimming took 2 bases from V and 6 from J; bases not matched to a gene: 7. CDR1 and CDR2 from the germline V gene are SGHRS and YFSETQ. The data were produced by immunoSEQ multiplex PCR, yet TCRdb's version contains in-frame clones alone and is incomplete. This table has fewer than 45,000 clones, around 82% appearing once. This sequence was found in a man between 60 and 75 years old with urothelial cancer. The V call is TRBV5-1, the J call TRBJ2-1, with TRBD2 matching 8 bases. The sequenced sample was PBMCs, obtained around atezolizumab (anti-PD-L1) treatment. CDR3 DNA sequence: TGCGCCAGCAGCTTAGCGGGAGATCCCCGCAATGAGCAGTTCTTC. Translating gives CASSLAGDPRNEQFF.